Below, 2 T cell receptor beta chains from the same sample are listed, as sequenced in a study of blood T cell repertoires in COVID-19. Profiling relied on immunoSEQ multiplex PCR, and the TCRdb table lists in-frame clones only, not all of them. The sample carries 65,000 to 90,000 clones, around 86% recorded once. Sequencing was carried out using peripheral blood. The receptors were gathered from a woman aged 18-29 years with acute or convalescent COVID-19.

The rearrangement uses TRBV10-1 and TRBJ2-2, with D uncertain. Germline V gene lookup returns CDR1 WNHNN and CDR2 SYGVQD (reference sequence). The V and J ends lost 5 bases and 0 bases respectively, with 7 bases between them. The CDR3 has 14 residues. The CDR3 nucleotides are TGCGCCAGCAGTTCGAGATCGAACACCGGGGAGCTGTTTTTT. Translating it yields CASSSRSNTGELFF.

The genes are TRBV28 and TRBJ1-2; tentatively, D is TRBD1 (6 bases). CDR3 length: 14 residues. The V and J ends lost 8 bases and 1 base respectively, with 14 bases between them. CDR1 and CDR2 from the germline V gene are MDHEN and SYDVKM. CDR3 in DNA: TGTGCCAGCTCCGGGACATCTTTTAACTATGGCTACACCTTC. Its translation: CASSGTSFNYGYTF.